The clone carrying this TCR beta chain was picked up a small number of times. TCRdb re-analysed the 5' RACE reads in MiXCR, keeping a single row per CDR3 protein. This sample has about 96,000 distinct CDR3 sequences, with approximately 15% found just once. These data come from a study of T cells of healthy individuals. The V end was cut by 1 base, the J end by 5 bases, with 11 bases between. The V gene's germline CDR1 is SGHTA and CDR2 FQGNSA. The CDR3 runs 14 residues. The receptor's source is a human donor in good health. This rearrangement joins TRBV7-2 to TRBJ2-5, with D perhaps matching TRBD1 or TRBD2 (6 bases each). In DNA, the CDR3 is TGTGCCAGCAGCTTAGGGGGGGCGGGTGAGACCCAGTACTTC. The encoded protein is CASSLGGAGETQYF.